This T cell receptor beta chain appears in the sequencing data of a study of cytotoxic CD8 clonotypes in ibrutinib-treated CLL. Sequencing used immunoSEQ multiplex PCR; TCRdb keeps in-frame clones, though not all of them. The table has about 140,000 clones, approximately 90% seen once. Trimming took 5 bases from V and 8 from J, leaving 9 bases between them. CDR3 length: 11 amino acids. Germline V lookup: CDR1 SGDLS, CDR2 YYNGEE. The TCR sequence derives from a human donor with chronic lymphocytic leukemia. The chain is built from TRBV9 and TRBJ2-3; D is undetermined. The sequencing used PBMCs, collected after 12 months of ibrutinib treatment. CDR3 in amino acids: CASRSSGTQYF. DNA for the CDR3: TGTGCCAGCAGATCGTCCGGTACGCAGTATTTT.